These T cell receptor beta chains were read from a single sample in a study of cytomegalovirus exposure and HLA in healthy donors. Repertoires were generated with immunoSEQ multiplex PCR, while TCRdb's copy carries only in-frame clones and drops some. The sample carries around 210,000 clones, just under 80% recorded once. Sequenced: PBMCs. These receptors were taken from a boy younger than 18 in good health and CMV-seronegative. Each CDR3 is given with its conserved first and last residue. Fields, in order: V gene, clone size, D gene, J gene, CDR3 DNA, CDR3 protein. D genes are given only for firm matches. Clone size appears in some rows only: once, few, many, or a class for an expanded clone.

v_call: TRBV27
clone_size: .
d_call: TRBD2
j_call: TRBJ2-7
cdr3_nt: TGTGCCAGCAGTCCGTGGGGGGGGTCCTACGAGCAGTACTTC
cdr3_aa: CASSPWGGSYEQYF

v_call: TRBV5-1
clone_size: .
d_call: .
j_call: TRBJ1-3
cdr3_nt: TGCGCCAGCAGCTTGGGATTACAGGATAGGTCTCACTCTGGAAACACCATATATTTT
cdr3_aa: CASSLGLQDRSHSGNTIYF

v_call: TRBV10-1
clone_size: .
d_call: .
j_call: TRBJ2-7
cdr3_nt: TGCGCCAGCAGTCCCAGCGGGTCTTCCTACGAGCAGTACTTC
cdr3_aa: CASSPSGSSYEQYF

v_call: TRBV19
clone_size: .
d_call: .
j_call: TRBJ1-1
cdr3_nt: TGTGCCAGTAGTCAACTGATGGACTCGAACACTGAAGCTTTCTTT
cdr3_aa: CASSQLMDSNTEAFF

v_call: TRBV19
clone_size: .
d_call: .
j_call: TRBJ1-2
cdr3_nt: TGTGCCAGTAGTTACGGGTTAGGTACTCTCTATGGCTACACCTTC
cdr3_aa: CASSYGLGTLYGYTF

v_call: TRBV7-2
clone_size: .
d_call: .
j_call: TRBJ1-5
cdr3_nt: TGTGCCAGCAGCTTTATTAGCAATCAGCCCCAGCATTTT
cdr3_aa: CASSFISNQPQHF

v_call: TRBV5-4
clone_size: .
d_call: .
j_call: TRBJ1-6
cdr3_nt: TGTGCCAGCAGCTTGGGGAAGGGGGTTAATTCACCCCTCCACTTT
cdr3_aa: CASSLGKGVNSPLHF

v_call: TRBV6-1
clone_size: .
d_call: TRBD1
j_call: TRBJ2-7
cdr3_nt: TGTGCCAGCTCCTCTACAGGGGGAAACGAGCAGTACTTC
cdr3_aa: CASSSTGGNEQYF

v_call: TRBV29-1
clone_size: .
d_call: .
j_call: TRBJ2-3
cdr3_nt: TGCAGCGTTGTCGCTAGCGCCATGACAGATACGCAGTATTTT
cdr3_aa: CSVVASAMTDTQYF

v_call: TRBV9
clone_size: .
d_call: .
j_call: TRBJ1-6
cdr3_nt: TGTGCCAGCAGCGTAGACCAGACTAGGAGTTCACCCCTCCACTTT
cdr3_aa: CASSVDQTRSSPLHF

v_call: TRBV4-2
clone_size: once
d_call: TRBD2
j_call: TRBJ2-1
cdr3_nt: TGTGCCAGCAGCCAAGAAGTGGGGATGACTAGCGGGAGGTCCAGGAATGAGCAGTTCTTC
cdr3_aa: CASSQEVGMTSGRSRNEQFF